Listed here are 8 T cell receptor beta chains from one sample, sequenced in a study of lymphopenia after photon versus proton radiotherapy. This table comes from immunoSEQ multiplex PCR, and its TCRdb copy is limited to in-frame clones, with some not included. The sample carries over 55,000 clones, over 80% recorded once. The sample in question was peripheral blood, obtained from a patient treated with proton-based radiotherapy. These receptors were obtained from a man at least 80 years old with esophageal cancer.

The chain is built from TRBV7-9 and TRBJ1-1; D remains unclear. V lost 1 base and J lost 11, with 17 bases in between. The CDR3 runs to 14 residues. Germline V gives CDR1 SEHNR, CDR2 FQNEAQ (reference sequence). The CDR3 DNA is TGTGCCAGCAGCTTAGAAGGCGGGGTAGGCGGGGCTTTCTTT. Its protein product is CASSLEGGVGGAFF.

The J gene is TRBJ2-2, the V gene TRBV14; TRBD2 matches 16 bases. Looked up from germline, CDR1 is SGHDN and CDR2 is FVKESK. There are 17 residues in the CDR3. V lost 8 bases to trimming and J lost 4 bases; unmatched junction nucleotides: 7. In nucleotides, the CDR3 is TGTGCCAGCTCGGGACTAGCGGGAGGGCCGAGCACCGGGGAGCTGTTTTTT. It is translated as CASSGLAGGPSTGELFF.

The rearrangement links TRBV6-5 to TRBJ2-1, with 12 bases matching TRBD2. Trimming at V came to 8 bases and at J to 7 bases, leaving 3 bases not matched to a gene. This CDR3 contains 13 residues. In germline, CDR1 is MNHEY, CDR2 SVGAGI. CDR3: CASGLAGTNEQFF. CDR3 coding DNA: TGTGCCAGCGGACTAGCGGGAACGAATGAGCAGTTCTTC.

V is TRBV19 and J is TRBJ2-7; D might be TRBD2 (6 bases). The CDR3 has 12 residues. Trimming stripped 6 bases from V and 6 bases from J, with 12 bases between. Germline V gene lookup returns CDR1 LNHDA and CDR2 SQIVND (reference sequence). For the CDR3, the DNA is TGTGCCAGTAGCCTGGAGGGGACCGAGCAGTACTTC. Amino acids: CASSLEGTEQYF.

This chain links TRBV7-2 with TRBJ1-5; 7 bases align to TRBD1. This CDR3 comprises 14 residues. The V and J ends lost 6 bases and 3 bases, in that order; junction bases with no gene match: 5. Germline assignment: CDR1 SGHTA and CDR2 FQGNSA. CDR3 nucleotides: TGTGCCAGCAGAAGGACAGGCCTCAATCAGCCCCAGCATTTT. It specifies CASRRTGLNQPQHF.

The CDR3 spells CASSLGGQGSADTQYF. The CDR3 DNA is TGTGCCAGCAGCTTGGGGGGACAGGGTTCGGCAGATACGCAGTATTTT. This sequence joins TRBV5-4 and TRBJ2-3; 9 nucleotides match TRBD1. V gave up 0 bases and J gave up 4 bases; unmatched junction bases: 6. This CDR3 spans 16 amino acids. Germline-derived CDR1 and CDR2 are SGHNT and YYREEE (reference sequence).

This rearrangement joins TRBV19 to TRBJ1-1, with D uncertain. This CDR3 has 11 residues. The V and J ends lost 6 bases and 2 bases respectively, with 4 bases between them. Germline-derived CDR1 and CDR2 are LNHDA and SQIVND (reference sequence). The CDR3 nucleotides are TGTGCCAGTAGGGCAAACACTGAAGCTTTCTTT. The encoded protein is CASRANTEAFF.

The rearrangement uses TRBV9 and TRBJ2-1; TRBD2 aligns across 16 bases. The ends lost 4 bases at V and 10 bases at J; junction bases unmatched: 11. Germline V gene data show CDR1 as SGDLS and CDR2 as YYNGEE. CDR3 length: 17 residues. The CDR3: CASSPPGTSGGVGEQFF. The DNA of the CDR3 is TGTGCCAGCAGCCCTCCCGGGACTAGCGGGGGGGTAGGGGAGCAGTTCTTC.